In this sample, the clone carrying this TCR beta chain turned up once. The antigen remains unidentified. TCRdb's copy holds only in-frame clones and misses some; the assay was immunoSEQ multiplex PCR. The sample carries 65,000 to 85,000 clones, roughly 84% recorded once. This sample was taken from a study of OX40 agonist ivuxolimab in advanced cancers. Study-wide results and caveats: At 0.1 to 3.0 mg/kg and by week 6, CD4+ and CD8+ T cells in the blood had expanded clonally.

This CDR3 contains 15 residues. Trimming shortened V by 1 base and J by 2 bases, and 11 bases separated the two germline ends. Per the germline V gene, CDR1 is MNHNS and CDR2 is SASEGT. This receptor was taken from an adult with an advanced solid tumor such as melanoma, head and neck, liver or kidney cancer. Sequences were derived from CD4+ or CD8+ T cells sorted from blood, sampled in a trial of the OX40 agonist ivuxolimab. The V gene is TRBV6-1, the J gene TRBJ1-1, with no clear D. CDR3 in DNA: TGTGCCAGCAGTGAAGGCCAACATGTTAACACTGAAGCTTTCTTT. Translating gives CASSEGQHVNTEAFF.